This T cell receptor beta chain was recovered during a study of shared clonotypes between healthy human individuals. Study-wide results and caveats: Naive CD4 clonotypes overlapped across several donors at roughly 5.1%. The four-donor shared clonotypes exceeded non-shared clonotypes in generation probability, with non-shared ones scoring lower. What rarefaction showed was incomplete sorted-subset sequencing despite large depth. In having few donors, the study represented limited genetic and exposure-history diversity.

TCRdb keeps only in-frame clones here, not all; method: immunoSEQ multiplex PCR. The sample comprises over a million clones, around 78% of which are singletons, and roughly 0.55% rests with the top ten. A remark on this clone: Its antigen is not known.

The source material was memory CD4+ T cells from PBMCs. Documented subset: CD45RA-negative fraction. The source is a man aged 18 to 30 in good health. Some clones in this sample may be carry-over from other donors' samples.

CDR3 in DNA: TGTGCCACTTTAGCGGGAGCTTTCACAGATACGCAGTATTTT. Its translation is CATLAGAFTDTQYF. The gene calls are TRBV6-1 and TRBJ2-3, with TRBD2 matching over 9 bases. The V and J ends lost 10 bases and 2 bases, in that order; junction bases with no gene match: 7. Germline values: CDR1 MNHNS, CDR2 SASEGT. CDR3 size: 14 residues.